This TCR beta chain was documented in a study of cytomegalovirus exposure and HLA in healthy donors. Germline V lookup: CDR1 LNHNV, CDR2 YYDKDF (reference sequence). The CDR3 spans 14 residues. V lost 0 bases and J lost 4, with 7 bases in between. Primers for the PCR totalled 60 Vbeta and 13 Jbeta. Sequencing used immunoSEQ multiplex PCR; TCRdb keeps in-frame clones, though not all of them. The top ten hold about 2.1% of the sample, which has almost 200,000 clones, 70% to 80% seen once. V is TRBV15 and J is TRBJ1-5; D remains unclear. Sequenced: PBMCs. The origin of this receptor is a man aged 25-40 years in good health and CMV-seronegative. The CDR3 DNA is TGTGCCACCAGCAGAGATTCCGGGAATCAGCCCCAGCATTTT. This codes for CATSRDSGNQPQHF.